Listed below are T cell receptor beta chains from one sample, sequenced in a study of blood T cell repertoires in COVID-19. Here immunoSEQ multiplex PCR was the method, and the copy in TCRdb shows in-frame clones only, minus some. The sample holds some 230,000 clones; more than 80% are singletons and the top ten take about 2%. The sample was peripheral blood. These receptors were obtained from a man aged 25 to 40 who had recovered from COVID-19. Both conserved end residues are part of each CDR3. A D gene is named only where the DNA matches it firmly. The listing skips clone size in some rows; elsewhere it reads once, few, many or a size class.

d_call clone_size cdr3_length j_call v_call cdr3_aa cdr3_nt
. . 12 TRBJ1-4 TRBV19 CASGGFGEKLFF TGTGCCAGTGGGGGCTTCGGTGAAAAACTGTTTTTT
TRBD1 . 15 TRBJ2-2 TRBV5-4 CASGRQGGDTGELFF TGTGCCAGCGGTAGACAGGGGGGGGACACCGGGGAGCTGTTTTTT
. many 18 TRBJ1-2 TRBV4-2 CASSRSETEPQTNYGYTF TGTGCCAGCAGCCGATCCGAGACAGAACCCCAAACTAACTATGGCTACACCTTC
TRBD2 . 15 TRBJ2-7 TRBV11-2 CASSPGTSGYYEQYF TGTGCCAGCAGCCCCGGGACTAGCGGGTACTACGAGCAGTACTTC
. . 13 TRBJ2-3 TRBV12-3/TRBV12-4 CASRGGEEVPQYF TGTGCCAGCAGAGGGGGGGAAGAGGTGCCGCAGTATTTT
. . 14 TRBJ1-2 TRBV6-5 CASSSPRVSYGYTF TGTGCCAGCAGTTCGCCCAGGGTCAGCTATGGCTACACCTTC
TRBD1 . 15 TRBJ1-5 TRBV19 CASSPGQGSNQPQHF TGTGCCAGTAGTCCCGGACAGGGGTCCAATCAGCCCCAGCATTTT
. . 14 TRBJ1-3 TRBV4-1 CASSPSLQTNTIYF TGCGCCAGCAGCCCCTCGCTACAGACCAACACCATATATTTT
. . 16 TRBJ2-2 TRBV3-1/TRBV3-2 CASSRHQGGFAGELFF TGTGCCAGCAGCCGGCACCAGGGAGGTTTCGCCGGGGAGCTGTTTTTT
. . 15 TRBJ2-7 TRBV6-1 CASSEWGPQPYEQYF TGTGCCAGCAGTGAATGGGGGCCACAGCCCTACGAGCAGTACTTC
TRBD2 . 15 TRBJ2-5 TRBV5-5 CASSRSGGVSETQYF TGTGCCAGCAGCCGGTCTGGGGGGGTATCGGAGACCCAGTACTTC
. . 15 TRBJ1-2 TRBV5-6 CASSLVPGNAFGYTF TGTGCCAGCAGCTTGGTCCCCGGGAATGCGTTCGGCTACACCTTC
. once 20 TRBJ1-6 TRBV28 CASSRRPGTPSYSYNSPLHF TGTGCCAGCAGCAGGCGACCCGGGACACCATCTTACTCCTATAATTCACCCCTCCACTTT
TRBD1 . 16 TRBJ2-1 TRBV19 CASSILGQGIYNEQFF TGTGCCAGTAGTATCCTCGGACAGGGGATCTACAATGAGCAGTTCTTC
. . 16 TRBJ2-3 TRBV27 CASSLTWAVATDTQYF TGTGCCAGCAGTTTAACTTGGGCAGTGGCCACAGATACGCAGTATTTT
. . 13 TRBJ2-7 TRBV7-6 CASSPLQYYEQYF TGTGCCAGCAGCCCCCTACAGTACTACGAGCAGTACTTC
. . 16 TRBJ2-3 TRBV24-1 CATSDPDSSSTDTQYF TGTGCCACCAGTGATCCAGACTCCTCTAGCACAGATACGCAGTATTTT
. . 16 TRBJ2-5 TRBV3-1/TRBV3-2 CASSPPPGLREETQYF TGTGCCAGCAGCCCCCCCCCAGGGTTAAGGGAAGAGACCCAGTACTTC
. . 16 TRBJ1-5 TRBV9 CASSVGGTGRGQPQHF TGTGCCAGCAGCGTAGGGGGAACAGGGAGGGGACAGCCCCAGCATTTT
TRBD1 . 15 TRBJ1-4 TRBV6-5 CASSYSTGNNEKLFF TGTGCCAGCAGTTACTCGACAGGGAATAATGAAAAACTGTTTTTT
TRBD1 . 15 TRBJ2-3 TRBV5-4 CASSPRTGATDTQYF TGTGCCAGCAGCCCTCGGACAGGGGCCACAGATACGCAGTATTTT
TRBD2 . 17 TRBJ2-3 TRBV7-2 CASSLEASGGPADTQYF TGTGCCAGCAGCTTAGAAGCTAGCGGGGGCCCGGCAGATACGCAGTATTTT
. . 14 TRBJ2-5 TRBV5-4 CASSLRGTQETQYF TGTGCCAGCAGCTTGAGAGGAACCCAAGAGACCCAGTACTTC
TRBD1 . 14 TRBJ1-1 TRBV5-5 CASSGRGRETEAFF TGTGCCAGCAGCGGCAGGGGGCGCGAGACTGAAGCTTTCTTT
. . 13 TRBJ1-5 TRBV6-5 CASSYRGAQPQHF TGTGCCAGCAGTTACCGGGGGGCTCAGCCCCAGCATTTT
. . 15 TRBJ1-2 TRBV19 CASSIDRRGTGGYTF TGTGCCAGTAGTATAGATCGTCGGGGAACGGGTGGCTACACCTTC
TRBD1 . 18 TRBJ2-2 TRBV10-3 CAISATVGQAGNTGELFF TGTGCCATCAGTGCAACGGTTGGACAGGCAGGGAACACCGGGGAGCTGTTTTTT
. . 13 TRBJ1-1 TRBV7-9 CASSPTGNTEAFF TGTGCCAGCAGCCCCACAGGGAACACTGAAGCTTTCTTT
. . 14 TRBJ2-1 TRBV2 CASSGGGPYNEQFF TGTGCCAGCAGCGGCGGGGGCCCATACAATGAGCAGTTCTTC
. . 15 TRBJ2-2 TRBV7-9 CASSLMGRGAGELFF TGTGCCAGCAGCTTAATGGGAAGGGGCGCCGGGGAGCTGTTTTTT
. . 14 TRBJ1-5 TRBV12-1 CASSPNRQRQPQHF TGTGCCAGCAGCCCTAACAGGCAACGGCAGCCCCAGCATTTT
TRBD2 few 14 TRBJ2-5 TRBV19 CATTSGGGKETQYF TGTGCCACCACTTCGGGCGGGGGAAAAGAGACCCAGTACTTC
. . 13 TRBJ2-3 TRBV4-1 CASSQEGGDTQYF TGCGCCAGCAGCCAAGAAGGCGGAGATACGCAGTATTTT